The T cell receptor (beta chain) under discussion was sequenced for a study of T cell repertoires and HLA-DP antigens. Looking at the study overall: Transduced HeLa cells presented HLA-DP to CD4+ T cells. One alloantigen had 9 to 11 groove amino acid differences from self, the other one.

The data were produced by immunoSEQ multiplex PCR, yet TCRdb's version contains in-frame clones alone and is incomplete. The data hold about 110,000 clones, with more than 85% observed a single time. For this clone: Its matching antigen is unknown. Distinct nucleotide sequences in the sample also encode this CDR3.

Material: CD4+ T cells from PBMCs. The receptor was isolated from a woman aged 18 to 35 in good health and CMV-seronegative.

CDR3 in DNA: TGTGCTAGTGGTAGAGCGGCCCAAGAGACCCAGTACTTC. Translated, it gives CASGRAAQETQYF. This sequence joins TRBV12-5 and TRBJ2-5; D perhaps matches TRBD2 (5 bases). The germline V gene has CDR1 LGHNT and CDR2 FRNRAP. The CDR3 runs 13 residues. V lost 5 bases and J 1 base, leaving 8 bases between the germline ends.